The clone carrying this T cell receptor beta chain appeared once. Germline CDR1 is SGHRS and CDR2 is YFSETQ. V was pared by 0 bases and J by 4 bases, with 17 bases of the junction left unmatched. The CDR3 has 19 residues. Genomic DNA of each subset was evenly split across several immunoSEQ plates. Only in-frame clones appear in the TCRdb table, and some are missing; sequencing was by immunoSEQ multiplex PCR. The repertoire includes 2.3 million or so clones, approximately 93% of them detected once, and roughly 0.36% sits in the top ten. Naive CD4+ cells were CD45RA-selected; the remaining cells were memory. This record comes from a study of shared clonotypes between healthy human individuals. Study information: Donors were two women and a few men aged 18 to 49.

This TCR was recovered from a man between 18 and 29 years old in good health. Some clones in this sample may be carry-over from other donors' samples. J is TRBJ2-3 and V is TRBV5-1; 7 nucleotides agree with TRBD1. The specimen was naive CD4+ T cells from PBMCs. Described subset: CD45RA+ positively selected. The chain's CDR3 is CASSLAPRAKGGSPDTQYF. For the CDR3, the DNA is TGCGCCAGCAGCTTGGCACCCAGGGCCAAAGGGGGCTCCCCAGATACGCAGTATTTT.